The clone carrying this T cell receptor beta chain was counted only a few times. The time point is: late/post reinfection, 12 to 24 weeks after detection. The sorted cells went straight to TCR sequencing with no prior in vitro expansion. Sequencing used immunoSEQ multiplex PCR; TCRdb keeps in-frame clones, though not all of them. The sample contains some 50,000 clones, 89% of which appear only once. The sample belongs to a study of memory CD8 T cells in hepatitis C reinfection. Per germline, CDR1 MNHNY and CDR2 SVGAGI (reference sequence). V shed 11 bases and J shed 3 bases, with 10 bases lying between them. There are 11 residues in the CDR3.

The V gene is TRBV6-6, the J gene TRBJ1-1, with a tentative D call TRBD1 (5 bases). The sequence was collected from a man younger than 35 with hepatitis C virus infection. Material: naive CD8+ T cells sorted from blood. The CDR3 DNA sequence: TGTGCCGGGGGGGGAGACACTGAAGCTTTCTTT. It translates to CAGGGDTEAFF.